The subject of this entry is one TCR beta chain. These data are taken from a study of blood T cell repertoires in COVID-19. Per the germline V gene, CDR1 is MNHEY and CDR2 is SMNVEV (reference sequence). Deletions cut 6 bases from V and 5 bases from J, with 20 bases between. This CDR3 contains 15 residues. Data came from immunoSEQ multiplex PCR; TCRdb stores just in-frame clones and leaves some out. The sample lists 250,000 to 350,000 clones, roughly nine tenths occurring once. The clonotype comes from a woman aged 40 to 50 who had recovered from COVID-19. The sample consisted of PBMCs or T cells enriched from blood (not recorded which). V gene TRBV27 combines with J gene TRBJ2-7; possible D gene TRBD2, 9 bases. CDR3 nucleotide sequence: TGTGCCAGCAGAGCAGGGGGCGGGAGGGCTAACGAGCAGTACTTC. Protein: CASRAGGGRANEQYF.